This TCR beta chain was sequenced in a study of T cell changes during pregnancy in multiple sclerosis. This clone was found many times. The V end lost 0 bases, the J end lost 4 bases, and 11 bases lay between the germline ends. CDR1 and CDR2 (germline): SGHDT, YYEEEE. This CDR3 is 14 amino acids long. Using immunoSEQ multiplex PCR, the repertoire was profiled, and TCRdb retains in-frame clones only, with some absent. The sample shows about 38,000 clones, more than 85% of them seen only once. The chain joins TRBV5-6 to TRBJ2-7, with D perhaps TRBD1 (6 bases). This clonotype was obtained from a female donor with multiple sclerosis, enrolled in a pregnancy study. The specimen comprised CD8+ T cells from peripheral blood mononuclear cells, sampled after pregnancy. CDR3 nucleotides: TGTGCCAGCAGCTTGGCGGGACAAGATTACGAGCAGTACTTC. It codes for CASSLAGQDYEQYF.